This section outlines one TCR beta chain sequence together with its context. What it binds is unknown. Then a second PCR, running roughly 6 to 12 cycles, was carried out with a sample-barcoded 5' primer and a J-beta primer mix. A template-switch adaptor with 12 random nucleotides tagged each cDNA molecule. From the 5' RACE reads, TCRdb called clonotypes with MiXCR, one entry per CDR3 protein. Counted here are 1.5 million or so distinct CDR3 sequences, approximately 43% occurring once; the ten biggest clones make up around 4%. This sample stems from a study of blood T cells in healthy people across ages. Study overall: Template switching captured about one barcoded beta molecule per two T cells.

Germline loops: CDR1 MGHRA, CDR2 YSYEKL. This CDR3 region has 15 residues. Notes on the study in general: Compared with aged donors, long-lived donors showed fewer expanded clones, suggesting selection. No one knew whether donors had CMV, which possibly confounded expanded clonotype changes.

This sequence was found in a woman aged 18 to 35 in good health. This sequence joins TRBV4-1 and TRBJ2-4; 9 nucleotides match TRBD2. The closer fit of TRBJ2-7 to the DNA end suggests the J call may be wrong. The material sequenced was blood. This CDR3 is CASSQVGTSSYEQYF. In DNA form, the CDR3 reads TGCGCCAGCAGCCAAGTCGGGACTAGCAGCTACGAGCAGTACTTC.